A selection of T cell receptor beta chains follows, all from one sample in a study of blood T cell repertoires in COVID-19. The table came from immunoSEQ multiplex PCR; TCRdb's copy has only in-frame clones and leaves some out. The profile shows some 240,000 clones, 80% to 90% of them singletons. Sequencing was carried out using peripheral blood. Source of these receptors: a woman in her seventies with COVID-19, enrolled during active disease. CDR3s include the opening cysteine and the closing phenylalanine or tryptophan. The order of the fields is J gene, V gene, clone size, D gene, CDR3 protein, CDR3 DNA. D genes are given only for firm matches. Clone size, where shown, is once, few, many, or a class for clones that have expanded.

J: TRBJ2-2; V: TRBV30; size: .; D: .; CDR3: CAWTHGSGELFF; DNA: TGTGCCTGGACTCATGGCTCTGGGGAGCTGTTTTTT
J: TRBJ1-1; V: TRBV6-2/TRBV6-3; size: .; D: .; CDR3: CASSRRQVGTEAFF; DNA: TGTGCCAGCAGCCGAAGACAGGTAGGCACTGAAGCTTTCTTT
J: TRBJ1-1; V: TRBV3-1/TRBV3-2; size: .; D: .; CDR3: CASSHVWTANTEAFF; DNA: TGTGCCAGCAGCCATGTCTGGACAGCTAACACTGAAGCTTTCTTT
J: TRBJ2-1; V: TRBV28; size: .; D: TRBD2; CDR3: CASSRLAGGPHRNEQFF; DNA: TGTGCCAGCAGCCGACTAGCGGGAGGGCCTCACCGCAATGAGCAGTTCTTC
J: TRBJ2-3; V: TRBV10-3; size: .; D: .; CDR3: CAISRTAGTDTQYF; DNA: TGTGCCATCAGCCGAACAGCGGGCACAGATACGCAGTATTTT
J: TRBJ2-7; V: TRBV4-2; size: few; D: TRBD2; CDR3: CASSLGLAVSYEQYF; DNA: TGTGCCAGCAGCCTGGGACTAGCGGTCTCCTACGAGCAGTACTTC
J: TRBJ1-6; V: TRBV6-5; size: .; D: .; CDR3: CASSAGPYNSPLHF; DNA: TGTGCCAGCAGCGCGGGACCTTATAATTCACCCCTCCACTTT
J: TRBJ2-7; V: TRBV12-3/TRBV12-4; size: .; D: .; CDR3: CASSFLDEQYF; DNA: TGTGCCAGCAGTTTTCTCGACGAGCAGTACTTC
J: TRBJ2-7; V: TRBV27; size: once; D: .; CDR3: CASNSRSSYEQYF; DNA: TGTGCCAGCAATTCGAGGAGCTCCTACGAGCAGTACTTC
J: TRBJ1-1; V: TRBV3-1/TRBV3-2; size: .; D: .; CDR3: CASSPPGGPGTEAFF; DNA: TGTGCCAGCAGCCCCCCGGGGGGACCGGGGACTGAAGCTTTCTTT
J: TRBJ1-2; V: TRBV28; size: .; D: .; CDR3: CASSLFRIGTYGYTF; DNA: TGTGCCAGCAGTCTCTTCCGAATAGGGACTTATGGCTACACCTTC
J: TRBJ2-1; V: TRBV21-1; size: once; D: .; CDR3: CATRLPDRGRDEQFF; DNA: TGTGCCACCCGACTACCCGACAGGGGGCGCGATGAGCAGTTCTTC
J: TRBJ2-2; V: TRBV10-3; size: .; D: .; CDR3: CAIGSTQAGELFF; DNA: TGTGCCATCGGGTCGACACAGGCCGGGGAGCTGTTTTTT
J: TRBJ2-7; V: TRBV6-5; size: .; D: TRBD1; CDR3: CASRKGQGYEQYF; DNA: TGTGCCAGCAGGAAGGGACAGGGCTACGAGCAGTACTTC
J: TRBJ2-1; V: TRBV7-3; size: .; D: TRBD2; CDR3: CASSLSGKEQFF; DNA: TGTGCCAGCAGCTTGAGCGGGAAGGAGCAGTTCTTC